The 17 T cell receptor beta chains reported below all come from one sample, sequenced in a study of human T cells and chemical hapten exposure. Regarding time point: patch test 1, 2 weeks after DPC sensitization. Treatment reported: therapeutic diphenylcyclopropenone sensitization with weekly scalp DPC. The total RNA was obtained from whole blood that was not fractionated. TCRdb re-analysed the RACE reads in MiXCR, keeping a single row per CDR3 protein. Among some 38,000 distinct CDR3 sequences listed, around 6.4% were seen once. Sample: whole blood, taken in connection with sensitization to the hapten diphenylcyclopropenone (DPC). The receptors stem from a woman in her 30s with alopecia areata. Some clones in this sample may be carry-over from other donors' samples.

This clonotype has ten or more counts. The chain carries TRBV15 and TRBJ2-7; TRBD2 agrees at 7 bases. Trimming removed 0 bases from V and 0 bases from J; junction bases left unmatched: 5. CDR3 length equals 16 residues. Germline V lookup: CDR1 LNHNV, CDR2 YYDKDF (reference sequence). Written as DNA, the CDR3 is TGTGCCACCAGCAGAGATGCCGGCGGGGGCTCCTACGAGCAGTACTTC. Its translation is CATSRDAGGGSYEQYF. The whole variable domain, filled in from reference TRBV15 and TRBJ2-7, reads DAMVIQNPRYQVTQFGKPVTLSCSQTLNHNVMYWYQQKSSQAPKLLFHYYDKDFNNEADTPDNFQSRRPNTSFCFLDIRSPGLGDTAMYLCATSRDAGGGSYEQYFGPGTRLTVT.

This clonotype was recorded many times. This rearrangement joins TRBV18 to TRBJ1-1; D gene uncertain. The CDR3 runs to 14 residues. CDR1 is KGHSH, CDR2 LQKENI, per germline. The V and J ends lost 3 bases and 1 base respectively, with 9 bases between them. The CDR3 nucleotides are TGTGCCAGCTCACCTTTGGACGGGAACACTGAAGCTTTCTTT. This gives the protein CASSPLDGNTEAFF. The variable domain in full, completed from reference TRBV18 and TRBJ1-1, reads NAGVMQNPRHLVRRRGQEARLRCSPMKGHSHVYWYRQLPEEGLKFMVYLQKENIIDESGMPKERFSAEFPKEGPSILRIQQVVRGDSAAYFCASSPLDGNTEAFFGQGTRLTVV.

By share, this clonotype ranks as medium-sized (0.01 to 0.1%). The chain links TRBV20-1 to TRBJ2-3; 9 bases line up with TRBD1. The CDR3 consists of 14 residues. Germline V gives CDR1 DFQATT, CDR2 SNEGSKA (reference sequence). Losses at the gene ends were 7 bases for V and 3 bases for J; bases not matched to a gene: 8. CDR3 nucleotide sequence: TGCAGTGTTCACGGGACAGGGATGACAGATACGCAGTATTTT. It yields the protein CSVHGTGMTDTQYF.

This clonotype occurred a few times. The chain employs TRBV27 and TRBJ2-5; D remains unclear. In germline, CDR1 is MNHEY, CDR2 SMNVEV (reference sequence). Trimming left V 4 bases short and J 4 bases short, with 10 bases between. The CDR3 length is 13 residues. CDR3 coding DNA: TGTGCCAGCAGTTCCCCCTGGGGAGAGACCCAGTACTTC. This translates into CASSSPWGETQYF.

The chain links TRBV11-2 to TRBJ2-1; D remains unclear. V was clipped by 3 bases and J by 1 base, with 10 bases between them. The CDR3 totals 15 residues. The germline V gene encodes CDR1 SGHAT and CDR2 FQNNGV. In DNA, the CDR3 is TGTGCCAGCAGCTTGGCACCTAATTCCTACAATGAGCAGTTCTTC. Translating gives CASSLAPNSYNEQFF.

This clonotype was observed many times. This chain joins TRBV12-3 or TRBV12-4 and TRBJ2-3, with D perhaps TRBD2 (7 bases). V lost 3 bases, J lost 3 bases, and 10 bases lay in between. The length of the CDR3 is 14 residues. CDR3 bases: TGTGCCAGCAGTTTCGCGGGGGCAACAGATACGCAGTATTTT. Protein product: CASSFAGATDTQYF.

V is TRBV4-3 and J is TRBJ2-1; TRBD2 matches 8 bases. V dropped 3 bases and J dropped 7; count of bases not matched to a gene: 11. Germline CDR1 LGHNA, CDR2 YSLEER. The CDR3 extends over 16 amino acids. The CDR3 region is CASSHAPGGPGNEQFF. The CDR3 bases are TGCGCCAGCAGCCATGCACCGGGGGGGCCGGGAAATGAGCAGTTCTTC.

In its sample, this clonotype was seen many times. The J gene is TRBJ2-5, the V gene TRBV7-2; D not resolved. CDR1 SGHTA and CDR2 FQGNSA come from the germline V gene. CDR3 length: 16 amino acids. V gave up 5 bases and J gave up 5 bases, with 21 bases separating them. The CDR3 DNA is TGTGCCAGCAGCCGACAAAGATACGCCGGTTCCGAGACCCAGTACTTC. The encoded protein is CASSRQRYAGSETQYF. The full variable domain, rest sourced from reference TRBV7-2 and TRBJ2-5, is GAGVSQSPSNKVTEKGKDVELRCDPISGHTALYWYRQSLGQGLEFLIYFQGNSAPDKSGLPSDRFSAERTGGSVSTLTIQRTQQEDSAVYLCASSRQRYAGSETQYFGPGTRLLVL.

This chain joins TRBV12-3 or TRBV12-4 and TRBJ1-5; D is unresolved. The CDR3 loop spans 11 amino acids. Trimming removed 3 bases from V and 11 bases from J, with 8 bases in between. CDR3 sequence: CASSLGRAQHF. Written as DNA, the CDR3 is TGTGCCAGCAGTTTGGGCCGGGCCCAGCATTTT.

The chain uses TRBV7-2 and TRBJ2-2; 11 bases line up with TRBD2. Germline loops: CDR1 SGHTA, CDR2 FQGNSA. The CDR3 contains 17 residues. With V trimmed by 5 bases and J by 2 bases, 7 bases remained unmatched. In DNA, the CDR3 is TGTGCCAGCAGCCTCACTAGCGGGGGAAGAAACACCGGGGAGCTGTTTTTT. It encodes CASSLTSGGRNTGELFF.

This clonotype occurred a few times. A junction boundary mismatches the germline segment, possibly from a read error. The chain joins TRBV19 to TRBJ2-1; the match to TRBD2 covers 12 bases. CDR1 is LNHDA and CDR2 is SQIVND in the germline V gene (reference sequence). The CDR3 totals 16 residues. CDR3 residues: CASSILAGGPDNEQLF. DNA of the CDR3: TGTGCCAGTAGTATTCTAGCGGGGGGGCCTGACAATGAGCAGCTCTTC.

This clonotype has just a few counts. V usage is TRBV7-9 and J usage is TRBJ2-7; D unclear. V lost 3 bases to trimming and J lost 2 bases, with 8 bases between them. Germline CDR1 is SEHNR and CDR2 is FQNEAQ (reference sequence). The CDR3 runs to 13 residues. The CDR3 reads CASSFPVAYEQYF. The CDR3 nucleotides read TGTGCCAGCAGCTTTCCGGTGGCCTACGAGCAGTACTTC.

This clonotype came up many times. The genes are TRBV9 and TRBJ1-2, with 8 bases identical to TRBD1. V was clipped by 3 bases and J by 6 bases; unmatched bases: 16. The CDR3 has 17 residues. CDR1 is SGDLS and CDR2 is YYNGEE in the germline V gene. The CDR3 sequence: CASSGSRTGPTSDGYTF. The CDR3 nucleotides read TGTGCCAGCAGCGGAAGCAGGACAGGGCCTACATCCGATGGCTACACCTTC.

The chain uses TRBV7-6 and TRBJ2-2; 7 bases line up with TRBD1. Germline CDR1 is SGHVS and CDR2 is FNYEAQ. V shed 2 bases, J shed 4 bases, and the junction held 4 bases outside the gene matches. This CDR3 comprises 15 residues. CDR3 DNA sequence: TGTGCCAGCAGCTTAAAAGGGGGCGGCACCGGGGAGCTGTTTTTT. Its translation is CASSLKGGGTGELFF.

This clonotype was observed at least ten times. The V and J genes are TRBV12-3 or TRBV12-4 and TRBJ1-2; unclear D gene. The CDR3 covers 13 residues. The V and J ends lost 5 bases and 8 bases respectively, with 15 bases between them. This CDR3 reads CASSPSTFRGYTF. CDR3 in DNA: TGTGCCAGCAGTCCCTCGACTTTTCGCGGCTACACCTTC.

This chain joins TRBV6-2 or TRBV6-3 and TRBJ2-1; D might be TRBD2 (6 bases). The CDR3 runs 15 residues. CDR1 and CDR2 from the germline V gene are MNHEY and SVGEGT. V shed 0 bases and J shed 4 bases, with 10 bases lying between them. CDR3 nucleotide sequence: TGTGCCAGCAGTTACTCGAATAGCGGTTACAATGAGCAGTTCTTC. This encodes CASSYSNSGYNEQFF.

This clonotype has more than one count but fewer than ten. CDR3: CASSWQAGVTTDTQYF. For the CDR3, the DNA is TGTGCCAGCAGTTGGCAAGCGGGGGTTACAACAGATACGCAGTATTTT. This chain connects TRBV6-2 or TRBV6-3 to TRBJ2-3; 8 nucleotides align to TRBD2. Germline CDR1 MNHEY, CDR2 SVGEGT. V lost 4 bases and J lost 3; bases outside the gene matches: 9. This CDR3 is built from 16 residues.